This entry features one T cell receptor (beta chain) sequence. Its target is unknown. Specified time point: patch test 3, about 24 weeks after DPC sensitization. This sample's treatment: therapeutic diphenylcyclopropenone sensitization with weekly scalp DPC. At patch-test visits, sampling came before the patch test. The V end was cut by 2 bases, the J end by 0 bases, with 9 bases between. The CDR3 is made up of 15 amino acids. CDR1 and CDR2 (germline): MDHEN, SYDVKM. This record belongs to a study of human T cells and chemical hapten exposure. Study-level findings and limits: There was no change with DPC sensitization in TCRs above 1 in 1000 frequency. Against controls, expanded TCRs gave rise to significantly more large CDR3 similarity clusters.

Unique molecular identifiers were affixed to discrete cDNA molecules within the library. TCRdb reprocessed the RACE reads via MiXCR and lists one record per CDR3 protein. Here the sample spans under 75,000 distinct CDR3 sequences, roughly 11% being singletons. V and J are TRBV28 and TRBJ2-3, with unresolved D. The sequences come from whole blood, collected in connection with sensitization to the hapten diphenylcyclopropenone (DPC). This TCR was sampled from a woman in her fifties or sixties with alopecia areata. Some clones in this sample may be carry-over from other donors' samples. The CDR3 reads CASSLLGPSTDTQYF. DNA of the CDR3: TGTGCCAGCAGTTTACTGGGCCCTAGCACAGATACGCAGTATTTT.